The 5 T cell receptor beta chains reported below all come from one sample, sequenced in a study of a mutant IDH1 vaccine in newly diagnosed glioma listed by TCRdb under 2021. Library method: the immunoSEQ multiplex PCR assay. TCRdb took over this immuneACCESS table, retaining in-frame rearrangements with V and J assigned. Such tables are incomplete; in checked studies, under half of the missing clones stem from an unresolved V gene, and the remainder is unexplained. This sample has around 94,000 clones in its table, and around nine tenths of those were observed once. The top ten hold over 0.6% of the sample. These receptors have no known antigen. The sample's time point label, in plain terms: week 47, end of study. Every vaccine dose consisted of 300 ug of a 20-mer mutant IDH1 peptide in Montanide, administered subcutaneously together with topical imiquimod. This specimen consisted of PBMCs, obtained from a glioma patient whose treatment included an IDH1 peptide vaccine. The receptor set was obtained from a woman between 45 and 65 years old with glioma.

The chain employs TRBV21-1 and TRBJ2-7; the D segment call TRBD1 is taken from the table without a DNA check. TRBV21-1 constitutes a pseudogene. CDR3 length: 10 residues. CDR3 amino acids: CASSNPRVRF. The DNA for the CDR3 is TGTGCCAGCAGCAATCCCAGGGTCCGCTTC.

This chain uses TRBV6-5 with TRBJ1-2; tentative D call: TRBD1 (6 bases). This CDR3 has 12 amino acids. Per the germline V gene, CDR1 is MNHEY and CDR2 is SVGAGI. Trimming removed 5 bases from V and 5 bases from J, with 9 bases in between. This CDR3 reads CASSAGAYGYTF. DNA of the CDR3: TGTGCCAGCAGTGCAGGGGCGTATGGCTACACCTTC.

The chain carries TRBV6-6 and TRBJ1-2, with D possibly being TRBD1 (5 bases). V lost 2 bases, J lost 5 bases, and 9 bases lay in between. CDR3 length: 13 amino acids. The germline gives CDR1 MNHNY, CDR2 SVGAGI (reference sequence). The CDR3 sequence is CASSYPRGYGYTF. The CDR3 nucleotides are TGTGCCAGCAGTTACCCGCGGGGGTATGGCTACACCTTC.

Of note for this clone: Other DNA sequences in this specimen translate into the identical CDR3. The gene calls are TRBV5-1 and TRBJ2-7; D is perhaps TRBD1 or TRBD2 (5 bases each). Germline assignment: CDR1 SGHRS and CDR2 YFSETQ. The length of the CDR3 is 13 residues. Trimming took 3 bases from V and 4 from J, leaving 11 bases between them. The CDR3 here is CASSWGTGYEQYF. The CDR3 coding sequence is TGCGCCAGCAGCTGGGGGACGGGATACGAGCAGTACTTC.

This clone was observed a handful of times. Here the CDR3 DNA reads TGTGCCATCAGCCTCGGGACCTACGAGCAGTACTTC. It yields the protein CAISLGTYEQYF. This chain uses TRBV10-3 with TRBJ2-7, with a tentative D call TRBD2 (5 bases). Germline CDR1 reads ENHRY; CDR2 reads SYGVKD. The CDR3 is 12 residues long. Deletions cut 6 bases from V and 2 bases from J, with 8 bases between.